The 25 T cell receptor beta chains reported below all come from one sample, sequenced in a study of cytomegalovirus exposure and HLA in healthy donors. With 60 Vbeta and 13 Jbeta primers, the PCR was carried out. The data were produced by immunoSEQ multiplex PCR, yet TCRdb's version contains in-frame clones alone and is incomplete. Of 150,000 to 190,000 clones in the sample, roughly 82% were seen once. The specimen sequenced was PBMCs. These receptors were collected from a woman between 50 and 59 years old in good health and CMV-seropositive.

This chain joins TRBV30 and TRBJ2-7, with 8 bases lining up with TRBD2. CDR1 and CDR2 (germline): GTSNPN, SVGIG (reference sequence). This CDR3 contains 13 residues. Trimming removed 5 bases from V and 2 bases from J; junction bases left unmatched: 5. DNA for the CDR3: TGTGCCTGGGGGACTAGATGGGCCTACGAGCAGTACTTC. Its protein is CAWGTRWAYEQYF. Full variable domain (rest looked up from reference TRBV30 and TRBJ2-7): SQTIHQWPATLVQPVGSPLSLECTVEGTSNPNLYWYRQAAGRGLQLLFYSVGIGQISSEVPQNLSASRPQDRQFILSSKKLLLSDSGFYLCAWGTRWAYEQYFGPGTRLTVT.

V gene TRBV13 combines with J gene TRBJ2-2; D may be TRBD2 (5 bases). V was pared by 5 bases and J by 3 bases, with 13 bases between. The CDR3 loop spans 15 amino acids. The germline gives CDR1 PRHDT, CDR2 FYEKMQ (reference sequence). CDR3 sequence: CASSLPGEYTGELFF. For the CDR3, the DNA is TGTGCCAGCAGCCTTCCCGGGGAATACACCGGGGAGCTGTTTTTT.

This clone was detected only a few times. This chain connects TRBV5-4 to TRBJ1-1; 8 bases are shared with TRBD1. The CDR3 loop spans 15 amino acids. J was trimmed by 4 bases and V by 4 bases; bases with no gene match: 9. Germline loops: CDR1 SGHNT, CDR2 YYREEE (reference sequence). CDR3 residues: CASSPGGGISTEAFF. CDR3 bases: TGTGCCAGCAGCCCAGGGGGCGGAATTAGCACTGAAGCTTTCTTT.

The genes are TRBV5-1 and TRBJ2-5, with D possibly TRBD1 on 5 matching bases. Trimming removed 0 bases from V and 0 bases from J, with 12 bases in between. Germline CDR1 reads SGHRS; CDR2 reads YFSETQ. The CDR3 spans 16 residues. CDR3 DNA sequence: TGCGCCAGCAGCTTGGGGGTACAGGCGTACCAAGAGACCCAGTACTTC. It encodes CASSLGVQAYQETQYF.

The rearrangement uses TRBV6-6 and TRBJ1-1; 8 nucleotides agree with TRBD1. Germline trimming cut 2 bases from V and 4 bases from J; bases unmatched to any gene: 3. The V gene's germline CDR1 is MNHNY and CDR2 SVGAGI (reference sequence). The length of the CDR3 is 14 residues. CDR3 in DNA: TGTGCCAGCAGTTACCAGGGGGCTGGCACTGAAGCTTTCTTT. Protein: CASSYQGAGTEAFF.

Only one count was recorded for this clone. The V call is TRBV30, the J call TRBJ1-2; 9 nucleotides match TRBD1. The CDR3 contains 15 residues. CDR1 is GTSNPN and CDR2 is SVGIG in the germline V gene (reference sequence). The trim removed 4 bases at V and 2 bases at J, leaving 8 bases unmatched. Here the CDR3 reads CAWTTTGTGNYGYTF. The CDR3 region has the DNA TGTGCCTGGACGACTACCGGGACAGGGAACTATGGCTACACCTTC.

The chain joins TRBV25-1 to TRBJ1-4; tentative D call: TRBD1 (6 bases). CDR1 and CDR2 (germline): MGHDK, SYGVNS. This CDR3 comprises 16 residues. V lost 3 bases, J lost 1 base, and 12 bases lay in between. The CDR3 protein is CASSDSLDRTNEKLFF. CDR3 DNA: TGTGCCAGCAGTGATTCCCTGGACAGAACTAATGAAAAACTGTTTTTT.

This clone was recorded once. This chain links TRBV19 with TRBJ1-3; D not certain. The V gene lost 0 bases and the J gene lost 0 bases, with 9 bases spanning the gap. The CDR3 runs 16 residues. The germline V gene has CDR1 LNHDA and CDR2 SQIVND (reference sequence). CDR3 loop: CASSIDGVHSGNTIYF. The CDR3 DNA reads as TGTGCCAGTAGTATAGACGGAGTGCACTCTGGAAACACCATATATTTT.

The sample holds one count of this clone. V usage is TRBV4-1 and J usage is TRBJ1-1; D might be TRBD1 (6 bases). Per germline, CDR1 MGHRA and CDR2 YSYEKL. This CDR3 contains 13 residues. V gave up 9 bases and J gave up 1 base, with 12 bases separating them. The chain's CDR3 is CASSDRSNTEAFF. The DNA for the CDR3 is TGCGCCAGTTCAGACAGGTCGAACACTGAAGCTTTCTTT.

This clone has a handful of counts. The V gene is TRBV5-1, the J gene TRBJ2-7, with D unresolved. V lost 0 bases to trimming and J lost 6 bases, with 7 bases between them. The CDR3 has 12 amino acids. Germline CDR1 reads SGHRS; CDR2 reads YFSETQ. This CDR3 reads CASSLDLSEQYF. Here the CDR3 DNA reads TGCGCCAGCAGCTTGGACCTTAGCGAGCAGTACTTC.

The chain has TRBV9 and TRBJ2-4; the match to TRBD1 covers 7 bases. Per germline, CDR1 SGDLS and CDR2 YYNGEE. Trimming took 6 bases from V and 9 from J; bases not matched to a gene: 6. This CDR3 is built from 12 residues. CDR3 DNA sequence: TGTGCCAGCAATGAGGGGGCAGGCATTCAGTACTTC. Its translation is CASNEGAGIQYF.

V and J are TRBV4-2 and TRBJ2-5, with 15 bases identical to TRBD2. Germline lookup yields CDR1 LGHNA and CDR2 YNFKEQ. Trimming took 4 bases from V and 4 from J; bases not matched to a gene: 1. CDR3 size: 15 residues. CDR3 residues: CASSRTSGGAETQYF. The CDR3 DNA reads TGTGCCAGCAGCCGGACTAGCGGGGGGGCAGAGACCCAGTACTTC.

The V call is TRBV5-1, the J call TRBJ2-7, with TRBD1 matching over 8 bases. J gave up 5 bases and V 3 bases, and 7 bases lay outside the gene matches. CDR1 is SGHRS, CDR2 YFSETQ, per germline. The CDR3 sequence is 14 residues long. Written as DNA, the CDR3 is TGCGCCAGCAGCTCAGGCAGGGGGCAGGACGAGCAGTACTTC. Encoded protein: CASSSGRGQDEQYF.

This clone was detected a few times. The chain joins TRBV6-1 to TRBJ2-3; no clear D. Germline V gene data show CDR1 as MNHNS and CDR2 as SASEGT. The CDR3 is 13 amino acids. Trimming took 3 bases from V and 8 from J, leaving 12 bases between them. The CDR3 sequence: CASSDRWSSTQYF. In DNA form, the CDR3 reads TGTGCCAGCAGTGACCGGTGGAGCAGTACGCAGTATTTT.

This rearrangement joins TRBV30 to TRBJ2-2; 8 positions match TRBD1. Germline V gene lookup returns CDR1 GTSNPN and CDR2 SVGIG (reference sequence). J gave up 3 bases and V 3 bases, and 6 bases lay outside the gene matches. The CDR3 has 15 amino acids. This chain's CDR3 is CAWSLKDRDTGELFF. The CDR3 DNA reads as TGTGCCTGGAGCCTGAAGGACAGGGACACCGGGGAGCTGTTTTTT.

The J gene is TRBJ1-1, the V gene TRBV7-9, with D maybe TRBD1 (5 bases). CDR3 length: 12 residues. The germline V gene encodes CDR1 SEHNR and CDR2 FQNEAQ (reference sequence). Trimming removed 5 bases from V and 10 bases from J, with 14 bases in between. CDR3 in DNA: TGTGCCAGCAGCCGAGACAGTTTACGAGCTTTCTTT. It yields the protein CASSRDSLRAFF.

This sequence joins TRBV9 and TRBJ1-1; TRBD1 agrees at 7 bases. In germline, CDR1 is SGDLS, CDR2 YYNGEE. Losses at the gene ends were 1 base for V and 4 bases for J; bases not matched to a gene: 4. This CDR3 spans 14 amino acids. DNA for the CDR3: TGTGCCAGCAGCGTATTTCGGGACAGCACTGAAGCTTTCTTT. Translated: CASSVFRDSTEAFF.

As DNA, the CDR3 is TGCGCCAGCAGCCGAGCGGGACTTTTAAACTATGGCTACACCTTC. Protein product: CASSRAGLLNYGYTF. The chain couples TRBV4-1 to TRBJ1-2, with D tentatively TRBD1 (5 bases). V lost 4 bases to trimming and J lost 2 bases, with 14 bases between them. The germline gives CDR1 MGHRA, CDR2 YSYEKL. The CDR3 is 15 residues long.

The chain is built from TRBV5-6 and TRBJ1-2; 9 nucleotides agree with TRBD1. The J segment lost 7 bases and the V segment lost 0 bases, leaving 10 bases of the junction unmatched. CDR1 and CDR2 from the germline V gene are SGHDT and YYEEEE. The CDR3 has 16 amino acids. In nucleotides, the CDR3 is TGTGCCAGCAGCTTGGATTTGGGGACAGGGCGGAGTGGCTACACCTTC. It translates to CASSLDLGTGRSGYTF.

The rearrangement joins TRBV5-4 to TRBJ2-3; TRBD2 matches 13 bases. Germline V CDR1 and CDR2: SGHNT, YYREEE (reference sequence). With 3 bases clipped from V and 7 bases from J, the junction kept 8 bases outside the gene matches. CDR3 length equals 16 residues. The CDR3 sequence: CASSYFTSGGAHTQYF. The CDR3 DNA is TGTGCCAGCAGCTACTTTACTAGCGGGGGGGCACATACGCAGTATTTT. The entire variable domain, with the rest obtained from reference TRBV5-4 and TRBJ2-3, is as follows: ETGVTQSPTHLIKTRGQQVTLRCSSQSGHNTVSWYQQALGQGPQFIFQYYREEENGRGNFPPRFSGLQFPNYSSELNVNALELDDSALYLCASSYFTSGGAHTQYFGPGTRLTVL.

The V gene is TRBV27, the J gene TRBJ2-5; 8 bases match TRBD2. The assigned J gene may be wrong: the sequence end matches TRBJ2-7 better. This CDR3 has 16 residues. Germline CDR1 reads MNHEY; CDR2 reads SMNVEV (reference sequence). CDR3 amino acids: CASTTTGGTPVYEQYF. CDR3 DNA: TGTGCCAGCACCACTACGGGGGGGACTCCAGTCTACGAGCAGTACTTC.

The chain links TRBV2 to TRBJ2-2; the D gene is possibly TRBD2 (5 bases). Germline loops: CDR1 SNHLY, CDR2 FYNNEI. The V and J ends lost 3 bases and 6 bases respectively, with 14 bases between them. The CDR3 sequence is 15 residues long. CDR3 residues: CASSERASPAGELFF. DNA for the CDR3: TGTGCCAGCAGTGAGAGGGCTAGCCCAGCCGGGGAGCTGTTTTTT.

J is TRBJ1-2 and V is TRBV14; TRBD1 is a possible D gene (6 bases). The CDR3 is 15 residues long. Trimming removed 0 bases from V and 5 bases from J, with 13 bases in between. Germline CDR1 is SGHDN and CDR2 is FVKESK. CDR3: CASSQDLRDTYGYTF. The CDR3 nucleotides read TGTGCCAGCAGCCAAGATCTCCGGGACACGTATGGCTACACCTTC. Variable domain in full (rest from reference TRBV14 and TRBJ1-2): EAGVTQFPSHSVIEKGQTVTLRCDPISGHDNLYWYRRVMGKEIKFLLHFVKESKQDESGMPNNRFLAERTGGTYSTLKVQPAELEDSGVYFCASSQDLRDTYGYTFGSGTRLTVV.

This chain uses TRBV6-5 with TRBJ1-1, with D perhaps TRBD1 (6 bases). Germline CDR1 reads MNHEY; CDR2 reads SVGAGI. The ends were cut back, 0 bases at V and 3 bases at J, with 11 bases in the middle. The CDR3 runs to 15 residues. In DNA form, the CDR3 reads TGTGCCAGCAGTTACTCGAGCAGGGGAGACACTGAAGCTTTCTTT. Residues: CASSYSSRGDTEAFF.

J is TRBJ2-1 and V is TRBV27; TRBD2 aligns across 10 bases. The trim removed 6 bases at V and 9 bases at J, leaving 11 bases unmatched. The CDR3 is 15 residues long. The germline CDR1 and CDR2 sequences are MNHEY and SMNVEV (reference sequence). The CDR3 nucleotides are TGTGCCAGCAGCCGATTAGCGGGGGGCCCGAGTGAGCAGTTCTTC. Translated: CASSRLAGGPSEQFF.